This is a list of T cell receptor beta chains from one sample in a study of blood T cell repertoires in COVID-19. TCRdb's table, derived via immunoSEQ multiplex PCR, lists solely in-frame clones and lacks some. This table has roughly 100,000 clones, around 86% appearing once. Sequencing was done on a sample of peripheral blood. These receptors came from a man between 50 and 59 years old with acute or convalescent COVID-19. CDR3s include the opening cysteine and the closing phenylalanine or tryptophan. The order of the fields is J gene, clone size, D gene, V gene, CDR3 protein, CDR3 DNA. The D gene is left open where the match is weak. Not every row has a clone size; where given, it reads once, few, many or a size class.

>TRBJ2-3|NA|TRBD1|TRBV4-2
CASSHGTGDSTDTQYF
TGTGCCAGCAGCCACGGGACAGGGGATAGCACAGATACGCAGTATTTT
>TRBJ2-7|NA|NA|TRBV28
CATGTPAYEQYF
TGTGCCACCGGGACACCAGCCTACGAGCAGTACTTC
>TRBJ2-7|NA|TRBD2|TRBV5-1
CASRPALATLNEQYF
TGCGCCAGCCGGCCAGCACTAGCGACCCTGAACGAGCAGTACTTC
>TRBJ2-3|NA|TRBD2|TRBV4-1
CASSLLSGRSTDTQYF
TGCGCCAGCAGCCTCCTTAGCGGGAGATCGACAGATACGCAGTATTTT
>TRBJ2-7|NA|TRBD1|TRBV25-1
CASSEYYRGHSGYEQYF
TGTGCCAGCAGTGAATATTACAGGGGGCATTCCGGCTACGAGCAGTACTTC
>TRBJ2-5|NA|TRBD1|TRBV6-5
CASSYLGGWETQYF
TGTGCCAGCAGCTACCTAGGGGGCTGGGAGACCCAGTACTTC
>TRBJ2-3|NA|TRBD2|TRBV5-4
CASSLGLAGSTDTQYF
TGTGCCAGCAGCTTGGGACTAGCGGGAAGCACAGATACGCAGTATTTT
>TRBJ2-1|NA|NA|TRBV6-1
CASSEGRDIYYNEQFF
TGTGCCAGCAGTGAAGGACGGGACATCTACTACAATGAGCAGTTCTTC
>TRBJ1-5|few|NA|TRBV10-2
CASSVTDNQPQHF
TGCGCCAGCAGTGTAACAGACAATCAGCCCCAGCATTTT
>TRBJ1-1|NA|TRBD1|TRBV28
CAVTGGGNTEAFF
TGTGCCGTAACAGGGGGTGGGAACACTGAAGCTTTCTTT
>TRBJ2-1|NA|NA|TRBV9
CASSPGQGYNEQFF
TGTGCCAGCAGCCCGGGTCAGGGGTACAATGAGCAGTTCTTC
>TRBJ2-1|NA|TRBD2|TRBV18
CASSPPGLGSSEQFF
TGTGCCAGCTCACCCCCGGGACTAGGATCAAGTGAGCAGTTCTTC
>TRBJ1-6|NA|NA|TRBV10-1
CASSQGDSPLHF
TGCGCCAGCAGCCAAGGGGATTCACCCCTCCACTTT
>TRBJ2-1|NA|TRBD2|TRBV4-1
CASSQGPGLAPRMFF
TGCGCCAGCAGCCAAGGACCGGGACTAGCCCCGCGTATGTTCTTC
>TRBJ1-2|many|NA|TRBV10-3
CATLQGRWGGYTF
TGTGCCACCTTACAGGGTAGATGGGGTGGCTACACCTTC
>TRBJ2-1|NA|NA|TRBV6-5
CASRGLNYNEQFF
TGTGCCAGCAGGGGACTTAACTACAATGAGCAGTTCTTC
>TRBJ1-4|NA|TRBD1|TRBV4-1
CASSQVRVGQGAGNEKLFF
TGCGCCAGCAGCCAAGTTAGAGTCGGACAGGGGGCCGGTAATGAAAAACTGTTTTTT
>TRBJ1-4|NA|NA|TRBV27
CASSLSPGRGRATNEKLFF
TGTGCCAGCAGTTTATCCCCGGGGAGGGGAAGAGCAACTAATGAAAAACTGTTTTTT
>TRBJ2-3|medium-sized|TRBD2|TRBV3-1/TRBV3-2
CASSQAPTSGGHPTDTQYF
TGTGCCAGCAGCCAAGCCCCGACTAGCGGGGGCCACCCCACAGATACGCAGTATTTT
>TRBJ2-1|once|TRBD2|TRBV28
CASIQETSGNREQFF
TGTGCCAGCATCCAGGAGACTAGCGGGAACCGGGAGCAGTTCTTC
>TRBJ2-2|NA|NA|TRBV28
CASSSVGTANTGELFF
TGTGCCAGCAGTTCGGTCGGGACTGCGAACACCGGGGAGCTGTTTTTT
>TRBJ1-2|NA|NA|TRBV2
CASTRQGNYGYTF
TGTGCCAGCACGCGGCAGGGGAACTATGGCTACACCTTC
>TRBJ2-7|NA|NA|TRBV9
CASSVDTGYPYEQYF
TGTGCCAGCAGCGTAGATACCGGTTATCCCTACGAGCAGTACTTC
>TRBJ1-2|NA|NA|TRBV7-9
CASSDLAGTNYGYTF
TGTGCCAGCAGCGACCTCGCCGGGACTAACTATGGCTACACCTTC
>TRBJ2-3|once|NA|TRBV28
CASIQGRTDTQYF
TGTGCCAGCATACAGGGTCGCACAGATACGCAGTATTTT
>TRBJ1-5|NA|NA|TRBV18
CASSPVRSENQPQHF
TGTGCCAGCTCACCCGTGAGGTCGGAGAATCAGCCCCAGCATTTT
>TRBJ2-1|NA|TRBD2|TRBV2
CASSMNRGVVESYNEQFF
TGTGCCAGCAGTATGAATCGGGGGGTCGTAGAAAGCTACAATGAGCAGTTCTTC
>TRBJ2-7|NA|NA|TRBV3-1/TRBV3-2
CASSQSTGSSYEQYF
TGTGCCAGCAGCCAGTCGACGGGGAGCTCCTACGAGCAGTACTTC
>TRBJ2-7|NA|NA|TRBV4-1
CASSHPKVGGNSYEQYF
TGCGCCAGCAGCCACCCAAAGGTGGGCGGGAATTCCTACGAGCAGTACTTC
>TRBJ2-3|NA|NA|TRBV5-4
CASTPPSRGSSTDTQYF
TGTGCCAGCACCCCCCCTAGCCGCGGTTCTAGCACAGATACGCAGTATTTT
>TRBJ2-2|NA|NA|TRBV2
CASSVRDTFTGELFF
TGTGCCAGCAGTGTCCGAGACACTTTCACCGGGGAGCTGTTTTTT
>TRBJ1-5|NA|NA|TRBV18
CASSLENQPQHF
TGTGCCAGCTCACTAGAAAATCAGCCCCAGCATTTT
>TRBJ2-2|NA|TRBD1|TRBV6-5
CASKKGQGNTGELFF
TGTGCCAGCAAGAAGGGACAGGGTAACACCGGGGAGCTGTTTTTT
>TRBJ1-1|NA|NA|TRBV10-3
CAISQISNTEAFF
TGTGCCATCAGCCAAATTAGTAACACTGAAGCTTTCTTT
>TRBJ1-2|once|NA|TRBV6-5
CASLRLAGVNYGYTF
TGTGCCAGCCTACGTCTGGCAGGGGTCAACTATGGCTACACCTTC
>TRBJ2-1|NA|TRBD2|TRBV18
CASSWGLAERREQFF
TGTGCCAGCTCATGGGGACTAGCGGAGAGAAGGGAGCAGTTCTTC
>TRBJ2-3|NA|TRBD2|TRBV18
CASSPPSGWDTQYF
TGTGCCAGCTCACCTCCTAGCGGGTGGGATACGCAGTATTTT
>TRBJ2-1|NA|NA|TRBV2
CASSPGLAFNEQFF
TGTGCCAGCAGCCCCGGACTGGCCTTCAATGAGCAGTTCTTC